This T cell receptor (beta chain) emerged from a study of response to subunit inactivated influenza vaccine. Each CDR3 protein gets one entry after TCRdb re-called the RT-PCR reads with MiXCR. The table shows some 570,000 distinct CDR3 sequences, with roughly 10% occurring only once. This sample also appeared in a second study, on T cells expressing NK-cell markers. That work states: Synthesis of TCR beta cDNA relied on 5'RACE template switching carrying UMIs. Sequencing of TCR beta repertoires drew on sorted CD3+CD56+NKG2C+, CD3+CD56+NKG2C- and CD3+CD56-NKG2C+ T cells. The contribution of dominant NKG2C+ clonotypes to CD8+ T cells in five to seven donors was roughly 1.0-7.5%.

The specimen was PBMCs from blood, collected on the day of vaccination. The source of this sequence is a man aged 50-60 years who received an inactivated influenza vaccine.

This chain's CDR3 is CASSQGPPYEQYF. CDR3 nucleotide sequence: TGCGCCAGCAGCCAAGGGCCGCCCTACGAGCAGTACTTC. The chain joins TRBV5-1 to TRBJ2-7; D unclear. V was pared by 4 bases and J by 2 bases, with 10 bases between. This CDR3 has 13 amino acids. Germline CDR1 and CDR2: SGHRS and YFSETQ.